The 27 T cell receptor beta chains reported below all come from one sample, sequenced in a study of blood T cells in healthy people across ages. A J-beta primer mix and a sample-barcoded 5' primer were used in a second PCR of roughly 6 to 11 cycles. Using its own MiXCR run on the 5' RACE reads, TCRdb lists one record per CDR3 protein. The profile shows fewer than 900,000 distinct CDR3 sequences, about 42% of them singletons. Material for sequencing was blood. These TCRs come from an older woman in good health.

This clonotype was detected only once. The rearrangement links TRBV7-9 to TRBJ1-3; possibly TRBD1 for D (6 bases). This CDR3 has 16 amino acids. V gave up 6 bases and J gave up 0 bases, with 15 bases separating them. Germline V lookup: CDR1 SEHNR, CDR2 FQNEAQ (reference sequence). The CDR3, as DNA: TGTGCCAGCAGGACCACAGGGACCGACTCTGGAAACACCATATATTTT. As protein: CASRTTGTDSGNTIYF.

The DNA of the CDR3 is TGTGCCGTATCCCGGGACAACGAAGCTAACTATGGCTACACCTTC. Translation gives CAVSRDNEANYGYTF. V is TRBV10-3 and J is TRBJ1-2; a weak D match, TRBD1 (6 bases). This CDR3 has 15 amino acids. Trimming cost V 11 bases and J 0 bases, with 19 bases left between them. Germline V gene sequence: CDR1 ENHRY, CDR2 SYGVKD.

This clonotype was seen a few times. The V and J genes are TRBV12-3 or TRBV12-4 and TRBJ1-1; D not resolved. The V and J ends lost 3 bases and 2 bases respectively, with 7 bases between them. The CDR3 is 13 amino acids. CDR3 region: CASSFQINTEAFF. In DNA form, the CDR3 reads TGTGCCAGCAGTTTTCAGATAAACACTGAAGCTTTCTTT.

The chain uses TRBV27 and TRBJ2-4; D assignment may be TRBD1 or TRBD2 (5 bases each). Near its end, the DNA agrees better with TRBJ2-7, so the J call may be wrong. This CDR3 comprises 15 residues. Germline CDR1 MNHEY, CDR2 SMNVEV (reference sequence). The CDR3 DNA reads TGTGCCAGCAGTTCCGAATGGGACGGTACCTACGAGCAGTACTTC. Protein product: CASSSEWDGTYEQYF.

V usage is TRBV6-2 or TRBV6-3 and J usage is TRBJ2-5; 9 bases fit TRBD2. J lost 2 bases, V lost 6 bases, and 10 bases had no gene match. The CDR3 loop spans 16 amino acids. Germline assignment: CDR1 MNHEY and CDR2 SVGEGT. CDR3 DNA sequence: TGTGCCAGCAGAAAAGGGCGGGAGGGCCGGCAAGAGACCCAGTACTTC. Translation: CASRKGREGRQETQYF.

This chain joins TRBV29-1 and TRBJ2-1; the D gene is possibly TRBD2 (6 bases). V lost 8 bases to trimming and J lost 5 bases, with 16 bases between them. Germline values: CDR1 SQVTM, CDR2 ANQGSEA. This CDR3 region has 13 residues. In nucleotides, the CDR3 is TGCAGCACCGGGACTCAGAGAGACAATGAGCAGTTCTTC. Protein: CSTGTQRDNEQFF.

This clonotype was seen only once. A read error may account for a junction end that differs from germline. CDR3 region: CTSRMRLAGVTSSETQYF. CDR3 nucleotides: TGTACCAGCAGAATGAGACTAGCGGGAGTCACGAGTTCGGAGACCCAGTACTTC. J is TRBJ2-5 and V is TRBV28; 12 bases fit TRBD2. Germline values: CDR1 MDHEN, CDR2 SYDVKM. CDR3 length: 18 residues. The full variable domain, with the rest looked up from reference TRBV28 and TRBJ2-5, is DVKVTQSSRYLVKRTGEKVFLECVQDMDHENMFWYRQDPGLGLRLIYFSYDVKMKEKGDIPEGYSVSREKKERFSLILESASTNQTSMYLCTSRMRLAGVTSSETQYFGPGTRLLVL.

V is TRBV9 and J is TRBJ2-7; D might be TRBD1 (7 bases). CDR3 length: 16 amino acids. Germline V gene data show CDR1 as SGDLS and CDR2 as YYNGEE. V was trimmed by 4 bases and J by 1 base, leaving 18 bases between them. The CDR3 DNA reads as TGTGCCAGCAGCTCTAAAGGGGGGACAGAATCCTACGAGCAGTACTTC. This translates into CASSSKGGTESYEQYF.

The CDR3 here is CASSELLDRAYEQYF. Here the CDR3 DNA reads TGTGCCAGCAGTGAACTCTTGGACAGGGCCTACGAGCAGTACTTC. This sequence joins TRBV6-1 and TRBJ2-7, with TRBD1 identical over 8 bases. The CDR3 length is 15 residues. Germline CDR1 is MNHNS and CDR2 is SASEGT. Losses at the gene ends were 2 bases for V and 2 bases for J; bases not matched to a gene: 5.

The V gene is TRBV27, the J gene TRBJ2-7, with D possibly called TRBD1 or TRBD2 (5 bases each). Germline CDR1 reads MNHEY; CDR2 reads SMNVEV (reference sequence). Between the trimmed V and J ends, which lost 4 bases and 5 bases, there was a span of 12 bases. CDR3 length: 13 amino acids. CDR3 DNA sequence: TGTGCCAGCAGTTGGGGGAGTCTCGACGAGCAGTACTTC. It yields the protein CASSWGSLDEQYF.

The J gene is TRBJ2-4, the V gene TRBV7-2; 7 bases align to TRBD2. This CDR3 has 15 amino acids. V shed 5 bases and J 13 bases; nucleotides not matched to a gene: 17. CDR1 SGHTA and CDR2 FQGNSA come from the germline V gene. The CDR3 nucleotides read TGTGCCAGCAGCGATACTGGCGGGAGATACAATGAGCAGTACTTC. It translates to CASSDTGGRYNEQYF.

V is TRBV28 and J is TRBJ1-2; D possibly corresponds to TRBD1 (5 bases). The V end was cut by 2 bases, the J end by 2 bases, with 18 bases between. Germline V gives CDR1 MDHEN, CDR2 SYDVKM. CDR3 size: 17 residues. The CDR3 loop reads CASSLPGGGDLNYGYTF. The CDR3 DNA sequence: TGTGCCAGCAGTTTACCTGGGGGGGGGGACTTGAACTATGGCTACACCTTC.

The chain has TRBV24-1 and TRBJ2-3; D may be TRBD1 (6 bases). Trimming took off 4 bases at V and 4 bases at J, with 17 bases between the two ends. The CDR3 loop spans 16 amino acids. Germline loops: CDR1 KGHDR, CDR2 SFDVKD. CDR3 loop: CATSETATGGADTQYF. CDR3 bases: TGTGCCACCAGTGAGACCGCGACAGGAGGCGCAGATACGCAGTATTTT.

This sequence joins TRBV6-1 and TRBJ2-7; 10 bases are shared with TRBD1. With V trimmed by 8 bases and J by 2 bases, 6 bases remained unmatched. The CDR3 has 14 residues. The germline V gene encodes CDR1 MNHNS and CDR2 SASEGT. The CDR3 sequence is CASHSGTGAYEQYF. DNA of the CDR3: TGTGCCAGCCACTCCGGGACAGGGGCCTACGAGCAGTACTTC.

V is TRBV6-1 and J is TRBJ2-1, with D perhaps TRBD1 or TRBD2 (5 bases each). Trimming stripped 6 bases from V and 7 bases from J, with 16 bases between. CDR1 and CDR2 (germline): MNHNS, SASEGT. This CDR3 spans 14 amino acids. CDR3 sequence reads: CASSGPPGANEQFF. CDR3 DNA sequence: TGTGCCAGCAGCGGCCCCCCCGGGGCGAATGAGCAGTTCTTC.

The chain couples TRBV9 to TRBJ2-7, with D tentatively TRBD1 (5 bases). V lost 0 bases and J 6 bases, leaving 13 bases between the germline ends. In germline, CDR1 is SGDLS, CDR2 YYNGEE. CDR3 length: 14 residues. The CDR3 protein is CASSVEGNGGEQYF. The CDR3 DNA reads TGTGCCAGCAGCGTAGAGGGGAACGGTGGCGAGCAGTACTTC.

The chain combines TRBV5-1 with TRBJ2-3, with a possible D match to TRBD2 (5 bases). Germline V gene lookup returns CDR1 SGHRS and CDR2 YFSETQ. The CDR3 is made up of 17 amino acids. V dropped 4 bases and J dropped 0 bases, with 18 bases sitting between them. This CDR3 reads CASSQPPLQRSTDTQYF. Written as DNA, the CDR3 is TGCGCCAGCAGCCAGCCCCCTCTCCAGCGGAGCACAGATACGCAGTATTTT.

This clonotype showed up just a few times. This chain links TRBV29-1 with TRBJ1-4; D gene unclear. In germline, CDR1 is SQVTM, CDR2 ANQGSEA. V lost 3 bases and J lost 11, with 10 bases in between. This CDR3 contains 11 residues. The CDR3 nucleotides are TGCAGCGTTGATCATGGTGACAAACTGTTTTTT. Encoded protein: CSVDHGDKLFF.

The rearrangement uses TRBV7-9 and TRBJ1-6, with D tentatively TRBD1 (5 bases). Germline V CDR1 and CDR2: SEHNR, FQNEAQ (reference sequence). The CDR3 sequence is 20 residues long. V was cut by 2 bases and J by 8 bases, with 28 bases left in between. The CDR3, as DNA: TGTGCCAGCAGCTTACACTGGTCGGAGCGACTTGGGACTGACGATTCACCCCTCCACTTT. Translated: CASSLHWSERLGTDDSPLHF. The variable domain in full, completed from reference TRBV7-9 and TRBJ1-6, reads DTGVSQNPRHKITKRGQNVTFRCDPISEHNRLYWYRQTLGQGPEFLTYFQNEAQLEKSRLLSDRFSAERPKGSFSTLEIQRTEQGDSAMYLCASSLHWSERLGTDDSPLHFGNGTRLTVT.

The V call is TRBV6-5, the J call TRBJ2-6, with D hard to call. Germline V lookup: CDR1 MNHEY, CDR2 SVGAGI. The V end lost 2 bases, the J end lost 0 bases, and 8 bases lay between the germline ends. CDR3 length equals 16 residues. The CDR3 nucleotides read TGTGCCAGCAGTTACAAGGGCCCCTCTGGGGCCAACGTCCTGACTTTC. Protein: CASSYKGPSGANVLTF.

This clonotype appeared a few times. The J gene is TRBJ1-3, the V gene TRBV9; D uncertain. Germline V lookup: CDR1 SGDLS, CDR2 YYNGEE. V lost 2 bases and J lost 2, with 11 bases in between. This CDR3 is built from 15 residues. In DNA, the CDR3 is TGTGCCAGCAGCGTGACAACGAGTACTGGAAACACCATATATTTT. Translating it yields CASSVTTSTGNTIYF.

This clonotype was seen a few times. The rearrangement uses TRBV2 and TRBJ1-2, with TRBD1 matching over 11 bases. The CDR3 contains 13 residues. Germline CDR1 reads SNHLY; CDR2 reads FYNNEI. V lost 6 bases, J lost 8 bases, and 5 bases stayed unmatched. CDR3 region: CASRGQGARGYTF. CDR3 bases: TGTGCCAGCAGAGGACAGGGGGCACGGGGCTACACCTTC. Drawing the rest from reference TRBV2 and TRBJ1-2, the complete variable domain is EPEVTQTPSHQVTQMGQEVILRCVPISNHLYFYWYRQILGQKVEFLVSFYNNEISEKSEIFDDQFSVERPDGSNFTLKIRSTKLEDSAMYFCASRGQGARGYTFGSGTRLTVV.

This clonotype was counted between two and nine times. The chain couples TRBV3-1 to TRBJ2-5; tentative D call: TRBD1 (5 bases). The CDR3 is 14 residues long. V gave up 2 bases and J gave up 2 bases, with 9 bases separating them. The germline CDR1 and CDR2 sequences are LGHDT and YNNKEL (reference sequence). The CDR3 DNA reads as TGTGCCAGCAGCCAACTTCAGGGACAAGAGACCCAGTACTTC. Amino acid sequence: CASSQLQGQETQYF.

The DNA for the CDR3 is TGCAGCGCTTCGACAGGAGTCTACGAGCAGTACTTC. As protein: CSASTGVYEQYF. V usage is TRBV29-1 and J usage is TRBJ2-5, with TRBD1 as a possible D gene (6 bases). The DNA matches TRBJ2-7 better at its end, which makes the J call doubtful. This CDR3 has 12 residues. Germline loops: CDR1 SQVTM, CDR2 ANQGSEA.

The sample holds one count of this clonotype. The rearrangement links TRBV10-2 to TRBJ1-1; D is uncertain. V lost 4 bases and J lost 5, with 8 bases in between. Germline V CDR1 and CDR2: WSHSY, SAAADI. The CDR3 totals 12 residues. The chain's CDR3 is CASSVWRTEAFF. As DNA, the CDR3 is TGCGCCAGCAGTGTTTGGAGGACTGAAGCTTTCTTT.

In this sample, this clonotype turned up a few times. V usage is TRBV5-1 and J usage is TRBJ2-5; 7 bases are shared with TRBD2. J gave up 3 bases and V 0 bases, and 8 bases lay outside the gene matches. There are 16 residues in the CDR3. Looked up from germline, CDR1 is SGHRS and CDR2 is YFSETQ. CDR3 in DNA: TGCGCCAGCAGCTTGGGAAGAGGCGGGGGAAAAGAGACCCAGTACTTC. Its protein is CASSLGRGGGKETQYF.

The chain uses TRBV29-1 and TRBJ1-4, with D unresolved. The CDR3 sequence is 13 residues long. Germline values: CDR1 SQVTM, CDR2 ANQGSEA. Trimming stripped 6 bases from V and 8 bases from J, with 16 bases between. CDR3 nucleotide sequence: TGCAGCGTAGCCGAGAGTCTGAACGAAAAACTGTTTTTT. Its protein product is CSVAESLNEKLFF.